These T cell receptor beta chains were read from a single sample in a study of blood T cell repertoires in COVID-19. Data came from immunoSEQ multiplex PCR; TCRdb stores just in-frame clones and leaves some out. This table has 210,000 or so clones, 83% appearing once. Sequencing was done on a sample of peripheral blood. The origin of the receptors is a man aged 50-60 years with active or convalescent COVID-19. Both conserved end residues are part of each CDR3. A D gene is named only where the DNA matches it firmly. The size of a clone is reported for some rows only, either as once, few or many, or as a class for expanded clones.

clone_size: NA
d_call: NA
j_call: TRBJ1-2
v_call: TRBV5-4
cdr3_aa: CASSLSSRGYTF
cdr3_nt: TGTGCCAGCAGCTTGTCATCTAGAGGCTACACCTTC

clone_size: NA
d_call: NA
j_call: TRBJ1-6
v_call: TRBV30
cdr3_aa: CAWAQGSNSPLHF
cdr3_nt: TGTGCCTGGGCACAGGGCTCAAATTCACCCCTCCACTTT

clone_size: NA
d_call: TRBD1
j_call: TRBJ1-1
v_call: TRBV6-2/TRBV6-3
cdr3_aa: CASSTTGTGDTEAFF
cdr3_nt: TGTGCCAGCAGTACCACCGGGACAGGGGACACTGAAGCTTTCTTT

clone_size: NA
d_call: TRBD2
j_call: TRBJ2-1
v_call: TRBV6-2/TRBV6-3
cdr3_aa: CASSPGAGLYNEQFF
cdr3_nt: TGTGCCAGCAGTCCGGGAGCGGGACTCTACAATGAGCAGTTCTTC

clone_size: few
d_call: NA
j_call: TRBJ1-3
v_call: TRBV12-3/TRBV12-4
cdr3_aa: CASSVQGNTIYF
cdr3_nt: TGTGCCAGCAGTGTACAGGGAAACACCATATATTTT

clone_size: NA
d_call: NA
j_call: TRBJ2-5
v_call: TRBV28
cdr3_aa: CASSQGGSYQETQYF
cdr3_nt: TGTGCCAGCAGCCAGGGGGGATCGTATCAAGAGACCCAGTACTTC

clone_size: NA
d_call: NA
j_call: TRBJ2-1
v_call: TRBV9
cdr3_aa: CASSAGNEQFF
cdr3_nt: TGTGCCAGCAGCGCGGGTAATGAGCAGTTCTTC

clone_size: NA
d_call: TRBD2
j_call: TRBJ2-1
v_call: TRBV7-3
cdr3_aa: CASSPPTSGRANEQFF
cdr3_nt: TGTGCCAGCAGCCCCCCGACTAGCGGGAGGGCCAATGAGCAGTTCTTC

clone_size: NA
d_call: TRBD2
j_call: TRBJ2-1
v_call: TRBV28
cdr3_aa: CASSLAGALGNEQFF
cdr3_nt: TGTGCCAGCAGTTTAGCGGGAGCCCTTGGCAATGAGCAGTTCTTC

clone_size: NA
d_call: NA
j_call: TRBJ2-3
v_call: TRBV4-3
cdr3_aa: CASSQEVAASTDTQYF
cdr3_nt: TGCGCCAGCAGCCAAGAAGTAGCGGCTAGCACAGATACGCAGTATTTT

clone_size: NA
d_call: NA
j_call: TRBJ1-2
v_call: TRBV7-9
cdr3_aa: CASSFRQADGYTF
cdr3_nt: TGTGCCAGCAGCTTTAGACAGGCTGACGGCTACACCTTC

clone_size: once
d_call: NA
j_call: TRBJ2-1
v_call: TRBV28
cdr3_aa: CASTLASPYNEQFF
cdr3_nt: TGTGCCAGCACCCTAGCAAGCCCATACAATGAGCAGTTCTTC

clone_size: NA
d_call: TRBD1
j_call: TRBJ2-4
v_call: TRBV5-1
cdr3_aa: CASSKEGASKNIQYF
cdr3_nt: TGCGCCAGCAGCAAAGAGGGGGCTTCCAAAAACATTCAGTACTTC

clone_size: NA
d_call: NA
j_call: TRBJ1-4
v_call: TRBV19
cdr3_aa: CASRSWEGEPALDEKLFF
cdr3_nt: TGTGCCAGTAGATCCTGGGAGGGCGAACCGGCCCTTGATGAAAAACTGTTTTTT

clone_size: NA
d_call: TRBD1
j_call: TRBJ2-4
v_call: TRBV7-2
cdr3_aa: CASSLVGRGCYF
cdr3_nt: TGTGCCAGCAGCTTAGTAGGCAGGGGGTGTTACTTC

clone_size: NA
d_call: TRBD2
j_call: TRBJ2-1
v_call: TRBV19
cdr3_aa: CASSRQGGLAGHEQFF
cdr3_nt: TGTGCCAGTAGTAGACAGGGTGGACTAGCGGGCCATGAGCAGTTCTTC

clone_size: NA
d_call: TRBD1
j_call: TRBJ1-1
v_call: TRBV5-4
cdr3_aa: CASSASPGQEAFF
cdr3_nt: TGTGCCAGCAGCGCATCGCCGGGACAGGAAGCTTTCTTT

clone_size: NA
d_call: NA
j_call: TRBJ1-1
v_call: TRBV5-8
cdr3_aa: CASSLEVQLNTEAFF
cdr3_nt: TGTGCCAGCAGCTTGGAGGTACAGTTGAACACTGAAGCTTTCTTT

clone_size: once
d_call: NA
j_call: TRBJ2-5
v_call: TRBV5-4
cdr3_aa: CASSLEGHGRGQYF
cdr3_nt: TGTGCCAGCAGCTTGGAGGGACACGGGCGAGGCCAGTACTTC

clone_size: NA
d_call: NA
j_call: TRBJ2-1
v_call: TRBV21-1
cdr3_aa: CASSSREDYNEQFF
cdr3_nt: TGTGCCAGCAGCAGCAGGGAAGACTACAATGAGCAGTTCTTC

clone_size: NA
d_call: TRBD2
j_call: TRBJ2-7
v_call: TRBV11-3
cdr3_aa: CASPRKYLSGRRNEQYF
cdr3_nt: TGTGCCAGCCCTCGAAAGTACCTTAGCGGGAGAAGGAACGAGCAGTACTTC

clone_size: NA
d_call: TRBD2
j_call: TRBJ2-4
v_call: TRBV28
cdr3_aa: CASRELAGWGRTKNIQYF
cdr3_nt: TGTGCCAGCAGAGAACTAGCGGGTTGGGGGAGGACCAAAAACATTCAGTACTTC

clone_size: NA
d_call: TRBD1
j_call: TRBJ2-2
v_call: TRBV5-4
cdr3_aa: CASSLAGDRAGELFF
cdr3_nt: TGTGCCAGCAGCTTGGCCGGGGACAGGGCCGGGGAGCTGTTTTTT

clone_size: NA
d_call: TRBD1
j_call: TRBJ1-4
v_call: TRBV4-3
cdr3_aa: CASSQFLQGARPEKLFF
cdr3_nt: TGCGCCAGCAGCCAATTCCTACAGGGGGCAAGGCCTGAAAAACTGTTTTTT

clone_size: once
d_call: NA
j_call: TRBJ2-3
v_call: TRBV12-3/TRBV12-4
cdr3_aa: CASSLKGTDTQYF
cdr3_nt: TGTGCCAGCAGTTTAAAAGGGACTGATACGCAGTATTTT

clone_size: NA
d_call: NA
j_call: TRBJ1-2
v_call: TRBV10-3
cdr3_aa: CAISEPPDYGYTF
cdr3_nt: TGTGCCATCAGTGAGCCGCCAGACTATGGCTACACCTTC

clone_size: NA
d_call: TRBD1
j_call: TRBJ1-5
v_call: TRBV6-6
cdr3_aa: CASTQQGAGNQPQHF
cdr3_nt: TGTGCCAGCACTCAACAGGGGGCTGGCAATCAGCCCCAGCATTTT

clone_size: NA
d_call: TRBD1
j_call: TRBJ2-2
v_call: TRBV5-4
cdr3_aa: CASSRDRGVTGELFF
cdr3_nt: TGTGCCAGCAGCCGGGACAGGGGAGTCACCGGGGAGCTGTTTTTT

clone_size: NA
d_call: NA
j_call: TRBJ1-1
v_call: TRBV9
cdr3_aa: CASSPRGDTEAFF
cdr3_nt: TGTGCCAGCAGCCCCCGGGGGGACACTGAAGCTTTCTTT

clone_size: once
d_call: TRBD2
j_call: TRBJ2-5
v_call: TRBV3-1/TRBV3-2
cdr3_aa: CASSRSSGPETQYF
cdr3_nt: TGTGCCAGCAGCCGTTCTAGCGGGCCGGAGACCCAGTACTTC

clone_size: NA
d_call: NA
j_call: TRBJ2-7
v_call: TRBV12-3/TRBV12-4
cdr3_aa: CASSQTVTYEQYF
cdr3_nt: TGTGCCAGCAGTCAGACTGTTACCTACGAGCAGTACTTC

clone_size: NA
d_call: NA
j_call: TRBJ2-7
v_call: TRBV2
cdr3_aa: CATVGLSYEQYF
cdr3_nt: TGTGCCACCGTGGGACTGTCCTACGAGCAGTACTTC

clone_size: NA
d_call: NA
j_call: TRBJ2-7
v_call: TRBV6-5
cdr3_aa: CASNQAAYEQYF
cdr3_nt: TGTGCCAGCAATCAGGCCGCCTACGAGCAGTACTTC

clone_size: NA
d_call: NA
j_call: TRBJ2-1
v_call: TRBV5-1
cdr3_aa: CASSLASSASSYNEQFF
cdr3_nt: TGCGCCAGCAGCTTGGCTTCTAGCGCGAGCTCCTACAATGAGCAGTTCTTC

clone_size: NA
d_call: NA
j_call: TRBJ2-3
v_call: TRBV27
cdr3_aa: CASGAGDRFTDTQYF
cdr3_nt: TGTGCCAGCGGTGCCGGCGACAGGTTCACAGATACGCAGTATTTT

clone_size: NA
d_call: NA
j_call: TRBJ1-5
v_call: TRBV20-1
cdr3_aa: CSASSAGRGGNQPQHF
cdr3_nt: TGCAGTGCTAGTTCCGCAGGGCGCGGCGGCAATCAGCCCCAGCATTTT

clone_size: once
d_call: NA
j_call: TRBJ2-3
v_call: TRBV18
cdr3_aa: CASSPPWASSTDTQYF
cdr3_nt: TGTGCCAGCTCACCACCCTGGGCTTCTAGCACAGATACGCAGTATTTT

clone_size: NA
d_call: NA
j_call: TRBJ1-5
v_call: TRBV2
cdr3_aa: CASRATGFHQPQHF
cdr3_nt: TGTGCCAGCAGGGCCACAGGGTTTCATCAGCCCCAGCATTTT

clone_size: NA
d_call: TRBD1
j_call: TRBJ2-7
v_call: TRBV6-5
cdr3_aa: CASTRTGGLYEQYF
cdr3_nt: TGTGCCAGCACCCGGACAGGGGGGCTCTACGAGCAGTACTTC

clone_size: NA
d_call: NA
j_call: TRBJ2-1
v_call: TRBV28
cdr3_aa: CATHASDRSIDEQFF
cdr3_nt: TGTGCCACCCACGCCTCCGACCGGAGCATCGATGAGCAGTTCTTC

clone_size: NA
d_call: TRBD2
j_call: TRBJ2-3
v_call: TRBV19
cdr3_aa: CASGAPRGTRSPDTQYF
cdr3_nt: TGTGCCAGTGGAGCGCCTAGGGGGACTAGGTCTCCAGATACGCAGTATTTT

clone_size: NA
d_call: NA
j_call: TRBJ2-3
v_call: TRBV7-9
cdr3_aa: CASSLFERDTQYF
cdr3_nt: TGTGCCAGCAGCTTATTCGAGAGAGATACGCAGTATTTT

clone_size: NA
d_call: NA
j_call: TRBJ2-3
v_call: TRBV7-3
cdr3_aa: CASSLVPMSADTQYF
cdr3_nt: TGTGCCAGCAGCTTAGTCCCCATGAGCGCAGATACGCAGTATTTT

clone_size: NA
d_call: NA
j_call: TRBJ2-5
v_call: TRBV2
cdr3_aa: CARGLGGSVEETQYF
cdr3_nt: TGTGCCAGGGGGCTCGGGGGTTCGGTTGAAGAGACCCAGTACTTC

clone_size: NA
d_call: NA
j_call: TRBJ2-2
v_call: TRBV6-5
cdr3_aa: CASSKTGHNTGELFF
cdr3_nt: TGTGCCAGCAGTAAAACGGGACACAACACCGGGGAGCTGTTTTTT

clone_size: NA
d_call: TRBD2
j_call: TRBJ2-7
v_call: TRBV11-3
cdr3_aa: CASSLGAGAYEQYF
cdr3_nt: TGTGCCAGCAGCTTAGGGGCGGGAGCCTACGAGCAGTACTTC

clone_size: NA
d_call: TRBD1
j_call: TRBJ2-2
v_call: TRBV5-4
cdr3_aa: CASSLGDREAGELFF
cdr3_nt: TGTGCCAGCAGCTTGGGGGACAGGGAGGCCGGGGAGCTGTTTTTT

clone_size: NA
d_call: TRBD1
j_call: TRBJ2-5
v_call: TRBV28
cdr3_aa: CASSTSGTGHPSQYF
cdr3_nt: TGTGCCAGCAGCACCTCCGGGACAGGTCATCCCTCCCAGTACTTC

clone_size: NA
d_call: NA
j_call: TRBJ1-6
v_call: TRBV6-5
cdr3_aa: CASSYSEGAPLHF
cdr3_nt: TGTGCCAGCAGTTACTCAGAAGGGGCTCCCCTCCACTTT

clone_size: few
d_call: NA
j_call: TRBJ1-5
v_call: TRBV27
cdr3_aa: CASSLRGNLNQPQHF
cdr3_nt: TGTGCCAGCAGTTTAAGGGGGAACCTCAATCAGCCCCAGCATTTT

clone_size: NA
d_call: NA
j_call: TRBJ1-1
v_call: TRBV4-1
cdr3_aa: CASSQQGIGNTEAFF
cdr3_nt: TGCGCCAGCAGCCAGCAGGGGATCGGGAACACTGAAGCTTTCTTT

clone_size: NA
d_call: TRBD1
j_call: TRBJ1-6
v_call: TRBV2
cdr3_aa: CASSPDRQGAGSPLHF
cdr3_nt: TGTGCCAGCAGCCCCGACCGACAGGGTGCAGGGTCACCCCTCCACTTT

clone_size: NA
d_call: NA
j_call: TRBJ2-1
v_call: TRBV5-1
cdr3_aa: CASSLADNEQFF
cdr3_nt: TGCGCCAGCAGCTTGGCCGACAATGAGCAGTTCTTC

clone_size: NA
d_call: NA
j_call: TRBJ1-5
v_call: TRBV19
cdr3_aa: CASSIYEGAQPQHF
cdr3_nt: TGTGCCAGTAGTATATACGAGGGCGCTCAGCCCCAGCATTTT